This T cell receptor (beta chain) was profiled in a study of blood T cell repertoires in COVID-19. Study overall: Collection of acute and convalescent COVID-19 samples took place in the United States, Italy and Spain.

Germline loops: CDR1 MNHEY, CDR2 SMNVEV (reference sequence). CDR3 size: 14 residues. Trimming cost V 2 bases and J 7 bases, with 9 bases left between them. The assay was immunoSEQ multiplex PCR, and TCRdb's table has in-frame clones only and misses some. The profile shows 400,000 to 550,000 clones, 87% of them singletons. Cohorts were based on clinical histories the participants reported. Sequencing input: PBMCs or T cells enriched from blood (not recorded which). This TCR derives from a woman aged 18-29 years with acute COVID-19. The gene calls are TRBV27 and TRBJ1-6; D is unclear. This chain's CDR3 is CASSLIAANSPLHF. DNA for the CDR3: TGTGCCAGCAGTTTAATTGCAGCGAATTCACCCCTCCACTTT.